Included here is one T cell receptor (beta chain) sequence, with context. Its target is not known. Assay used: immunoSEQ multiplex PCR; TCRdb lists only in-frame clones, some missing. The table has roughly 1,500,000 clones, under 99% seen once. This record comes from a study of shared clonotypes between healthy human individuals. Overall study: CD4 naive and CD4 memory each took three plates per donor, while CD8 naive took two and CD8 memory one.

Every contributor of samples was a Caucasian grown-up residing in Nashville, Tennessee. The CDR3 totals 17 residues. V lost 2 bases and J lost 5, with 19 bases in between. The V gene's germline CDR1 is SGDLS and CDR2 YYNGEE. Study-wide findings and caveats: In contrast to clonotypes shared by all four donors, non-shared clonotypes had lower generation probabilities. Owing to a small donor count, the genetic and exposure-history diversity represented was limited.

The rearrangement links TRBV9 to TRBJ2-2; perhaps TRBD2 as D (6 bases). Sequencing was performed on naive CD4+ T cells sorted from blood. Subset specified: CD45RA+ positively selected. The TCR was taken from a man aged 25 to 45 in good health. CDR3 loop: CASSVQAGSGLTGELFF. The CDR3 DNA reads TGTGCCAGCAGCGTCCAGGCGGGATCCGGATTGACCGGGGAGCTGTTTTTT.